The sequence of this T cell receptor (beta chain) was determined in a study of blood T cell repertoires in COVID-19. Produced via immunoSEQ multiplex PCR; TCRdb's table is partial and in-frame only. The sample carries nearly 350,000 clones, around nine tenths recorded once. The germline V and J ends were trimmed by 2 bases and 3 bases, with 13 bases remaining between them. The CDR3 runs 15 residues. The germline V gene encodes CDR1 ENHRY and CDR2 SYGVKD. The V and J genes are TRBV10-3 and TRBJ1-2; TRBD1 might be the D (5 bases). Sequencing was done on a sample of peripheral blood. The sequence derives from a woman aged 18 to 35 who had recovered from COVID-19. The CDR3 spells CAISEVPGTDYGYTF. The DNA for the CDR3 is TGTGCCATCAGTGAGGTCCCCGGGACTGACTATGGCTACACCTTC.